This entry lists 26 T cell receptor beta chains sequenced from one sample in a study of blood T cells in healthy people across ages. Alongside a J-beta primer mix, a sample-barcoded 5' primer served in a second PCR lasting roughly 6 to 12 cycles. TCRdb reprocessed the 5' RACE reads with MiXCR, giving one entry per CDR3 protein. Among approximately 960,000 distinct CDR3 sequences listed, under 35% were seen once. These data were also reused for a study on T cells of mothers and their children.

Specimen: blood. The receptors here all came from a woman aged 40 to 50 in good health.

The CDR3 DNA follows: TGTGCCAGTAGTTTCGGCGGGGGGCGGACAGGACACAATGAGCAGTTCTTC. The encoded protein is CASSFGGGRTGHNEQFF. The rearrangement joins TRBV19 to TRBJ2-1; D may be TRBD2 (8 bases). This CDR3 contains 17 residues. The V end was cut by 5 bases, the J end by 5 bases, with 22 bases between. Germline V gene data show CDR1 as LNHDA and CDR2 as SQIVND (reference sequence).

This clonotype showed up many times. The rearrangement joins TRBV28 to TRBJ2-1, with TRBD2 as a possible D gene (7 bases). Germline lookup yields CDR1 MDHEN and CDR2 SYDVKM. The CDR3 length is 16 residues. The V gene lost 3 bases and the J gene lost 0 bases, with 12 bases spanning the gap. CDR3 bases: TGTGCCAGCAGTTTGTCGGGGGGCAGCTCCTACAATGAGCAGTTCTTC. It encodes CASSLSGGSSYNEQFF. The variable domain in full, completed from reference TRBV28 and TRBJ2-1, reads DVKVTQSSRYLVKRTGEKVFLECVQDMDHENMFWYRQDPGLGLRLIYFSYDVKMKEKGDIPEGYSVSREKKERFSLILESASTNQTSMYLCASSLSGGSSYNEQFFGPGTRLTVL.

This sequence joins TRBV28 and TRBJ1-1; TRBD1 matches at 9 bases. This CDR3 has 14 residues. Germline V gene lookup returns CDR1 MDHEN and CDR2 SYDVKM. The V segment lost 5 bases and the J segment 6 bases; nucleotides outside the gene matches: 7. DNA for the CDR3: TGTGCCAGCAGTCTAGGGGGACAGGGCGCTGAAGCTTTCTTT. Amino acids: CASSLGGQGAEAFF.

Only a few counts were recorded for this clonotype. V usage is TRBV15 and J usage is TRBJ1-5; D possibly corresponds to TRBD1 (5 bases). Germline CDR1 is LNHNV and CDR2 is YYDKDF (reference sequence). V lost 5 bases, J lost 0 bases, and 11 bases lay in between. The CDR3 extends over 15 amino acids. CDR3 sequence: CATSAGRASNQPQHF. CDR3 coding DNA: TGTGCCACCAGCGCAGGGAGAGCTAGCAATCAGCCCCAGCATTTT.

The chain joins TRBV27 to TRBJ1-5; D gene unclear. The germline gives CDR1 MNHEY, CDR2 SMNVEV (reference sequence). The CDR3 is made up of 17 amino acids. V lost 2 bases and J lost 7, with 21 bases in between. The CDR3, as DNA: TGTGCCAGCAGTTTAAGGGCAGGAACCTCTTTGGGGCAGCCCCAGCATTTT. The encoded protein is CASSLRAGTSLGQPQHF.

The chain carries TRBV20-1 and TRBJ1-2; D is unresolved. The CDR3 has 15 amino acids. Germline CDR1 DFQATT, CDR2 SNEGSKA (reference sequence). V shed 6 bases and J shed 7 bases, with 24 bases lying between them. CDR3 nucleotides: TGCAGTGCCGCCTCGGCGTCAGTCCAAGTTGGTGGCTACACCTTC. This encodes CSAASASVQVGGYTF.

The rearrangement joins TRBV6-5 to TRBJ2-7, with D possibly TRBD1 on 6 matching bases. V dropped 0 bases and J dropped 7 bases, with 13 bases sitting between them. CDR1 is MNHEY, CDR2 SVGAGI, per germline. This CDR3 has 14 amino acids. Here the CDR3 DNA reads TGTGCCAGCAGTTACTCGGGGGCCCCGGGGGAGCAGTACTTC. Translating gives CASSYSGAPGEQYF.

With respect to this clonotype: A much larger clone differs from this one at a single base, so this may be a read error. This sequence joins TRBV7-2 and TRBJ2-7, with 11 bases fitting TRBD1. CDR3 length: 12 residues. V trimming: 8 bases; J trimming: 6 bases; junction bases outside the gene matches: 3. Germline-derived CDR1 and CDR2 are SGHTA and FQGNSA. The CDR3 protein is CASGGQGVEQYF. The CDR3 DNA follows: TGTGCCAGCGGGGGACAGGGGGTCGAGCAGTACTTC.

CDR3 sequence (DNA): TGTACCACCATTAGGGGATTCGGGGCCAACGTCCTGACTTTC. This translates into CTTIRGFGANVLTF. The V gene is TRBV28, the J gene TRBJ2-6; the D gene is possibly TRBD1 (5 bases). The CDR3 has 14 amino acids. In germline, CDR1 is MDHEN, CDR2 SYDVKM.

This clonotype showed up just a few times. CDR3 sequence (DNA): TGTGCCTGGAGCCGGTCCCGGGGGACTGAAGCTTTCTTT. Its protein product is CAWSRSRGTEAFF. The chain carries TRBV30 and TRBJ1-1, with a weak D call TRBD1 (5 bases). This CDR3 contains 13 residues. Deletions cut 3 bases from V and 5 bases from J, with 13 bases between. Germline CDR1 is GTSNPN and CDR2 is SVGIG (reference sequence).

With respect to this clonotype: An end of the junction differs from the germline gene, which may be a read error. V gene TRBV29-1 combines with J gene TRBJ2-7, with 9 nucleotides matching TRBD2. With the DNA end fitting TRBJ2-5 better, the J assignment may be wrong. This CDR3 has 15 residues. Germline CDR1 is SQVTM and CDR2 is ANQGSEA. The CDR3 loop is CSAGGTSLRRETQYF. In DNA form, the CDR3 reads TGTAGCGCCGGAGGGACTAGCCTTCGTAGAGAGACCCAGTACTTC.

This clonotype was found many times. The chain couples TRBV5-1 to TRBJ2-7, with 16 bases that match TRBD2. Germline V gene lookup returns CDR1 SGHRS and CDR2 YFSETQ. This CDR3 is built from 19 residues. With 4 bases clipped from V and 1 base from J, the junction kept 11 bases outside the gene matches. CDR3 in DNA: TGCGCCAGCAGCCGAGGGACTAGCGGGGGGGCCGGGTGGTCCTACGAGCAGTACTTC. This sequence encodes CASSRGTSGGAGWSYEQYF. Combining the CDR3 with reference TRBV5-1 and TRBJ2-7 gives the whole variable domain KAGVTQTPRYLIKTRGQQVTLSCSPISGHRSVSWYQQTPGQGLQFLFEYFSETQRNKGNFPGRFSGRQFSNSRSEMNVSTLELGDSALYLCASSRGTSGGAGWSYEQYFGPGTRLTVT.

The chain couples TRBV4-1 to TRBJ2-3; D is possibly TRBD1 or TRBD2 (6 bases each). The V and J ends lost 0 bases and 6 bases respectively, with 13 bases between them. Germline loops: CDR1 MGHRA, CDR2 YSYEKL. The CDR3 contains 15 residues. The CDR3 here is CASSQEPGAGDTQYF. CDR3 nucleotide sequence: TGCGCCAGCAGCCAAGAACCGGGGGCAGGCGATACGCAGTATTTT.

This clonotype was seen at least ten times. J is TRBJ2-7 and V is TRBV7-2; D call uncertain. Per the germline V gene, CDR1 is SGHTA and CDR2 is FQGNSA. CDR3 length: 12 residues. Trimming pared 8 bases from V and 7 bases from J, leaving 15 bases between. CDR3: CASSSFGVEQYF. The CDR3 DNA sequence: TGTGCCAGCTCCTCCTTTGGCGTAGAGCAGTACTTC. Full variable domain (outside the CDR3, taken from reference TRBV7-2 and TRBJ2-7): GAGVSQSPSNKVTEKGKDVELRCDPISGHTALYWYRQSLGQGLEFLIYFQGNSAPDKSGLPSDRFSAERTGGSVSTLTIQRTQQEDSAVYLCASSSFGVEQYFGPGTRLTVT.

This clonotype was counted ten times or more. This chain connects TRBV5-1 to TRBJ1-1, with D tentatively TRBD1 (6 bases). CDR3 length equals 16 residues. Germline CDR1 reads SGHRS; CDR2 reads YFSETQ. V was pared by 4 bases and J by 0 bases, with 16 bases between. The CDR3: CASSRLGQTMNTEAFF. CDR3 bases: TGCGCCAGCAGCCGTCTCGGACAGACCATGAACACTGAAGCTTTCTTT.

Details on this clonotype: A much bigger clone sits one base away, suggesting this may be a read error. The chain joins TRBV7-2 to TRBJ2-1, with 9 bases that match TRBD2. Germline CDR1 reads SGHTA; CDR2 reads FQGNSA. The V and J ends lost 5 bases and 0 bases, in that order; junction bases with no gene match: 5. This CDR3 is 16 amino acids long. The CDR3 sequence is CASSRLAGPSYNEQFF. The CDR3 coding sequence is TGTGCCAGCAGCCGCCTAGCGGGACCCTCCTACAATGAGCAGTTCTTC.

This clonotype was detected only a few times. This chain connects TRBV5-5 to TRBJ1-6; D uncertain. V lost 4 bases to trimming and J lost 7 bases, with 12 bases between them. The CDR3 covers 14 residues. The V gene's germline CDR1 is SGHKS and CDR2 YYEKEE (reference sequence). The CDR3 sequence: CASSPETFNSPLHF. As DNA, the CDR3 is TGTGCCAGCAGCCCGGAGACATTCAATTCACCCCTCCACTTT.

This chain uses TRBV20-1 with TRBJ2-7, with D possibly TRBD1 on 5 matching bases. This CDR3 spans 13 amino acids. Looked up from germline, CDR1 is DFQATT and CDR2 is SNEGSKA (reference sequence). V shed 2 bases and J shed 4 bases, with 12 bases lying between them. The CDR3 DNA is TGCAGTGCTAGATTCCAGCAGGGTTACGAGCAGTACTTC. This translates into CSARFQQGYEQYF.

In this sample, this clonotype turned up many times. The CDR3 DNA reads as TGTGCCAGCCCTCAAGGGGCCGTGCGCACAGATACGCAGTATTTT. Its translation is CASPQGAVRTDTQYF. The chain recombines TRBV27 with TRBJ2-3, with D tentatively TRBD1 (5 bases). This CDR3 has 15 residues. The germline V gene has CDR1 MNHEY and CDR2 SMNVEV (reference sequence). The ends were cut back, 8 bases at V and 1 base at J, with 16 bases in the middle.

The chain employs TRBV27 and TRBJ1-4; D unresolved. The CDR3 length is 14 residues. CDR1 is MNHEY and CDR2 is SMNVEV in the germline V gene (reference sequence). Trimming removed 2 bases from V and 8 bases from J, with 12 bases in between. DNA of the CDR3: TGTGCCAGCAGTTTAGCGGTTTCCGGGGAAAAACTGTTTTTT. The encoded protein is CASSLAVSGEKLFF.

This clonotype was counted only a few times. The CDR3 DNA is TGTGCCAGCAGTCCCCGCCGGGGTTTCCAAGAGACCCAGTACTTC. This gives the protein CASSPRRGFQETQYF. V and J are TRBV28 and TRBJ2-5; maybe TRBD2 (5 bases). The CDR3 contains 15 residues. Per germline, CDR1 MDHEN and CDR2 SYDVKM. Trimming left V 5 bases short and J 1 base short, with 14 bases between.

This clonotype was seen a handful of times. This chain joins TRBV7-2 and TRBJ2-3; D possibly corresponds to TRBD1 (5 bases). Trimming took off 3 bases at V and 4 bases at J, with 11 bases between the two ends. This CDR3 has 14 residues. CDR1 is SGHTA and CDR2 is FQGNSA in the germline V gene. The CDR3 coding sequence is TGTGCCAGCAGCTTCGGTGGGGCAGCAGATACGCAGTATTTT. Translated, it gives CASSFGGAADTQYF.

A few counts support this clonotype. The chain recombines TRBV27 with TRBJ1-1; 7 nucleotides match TRBD1. Germline V CDR1 and CDR2: MNHEY, SMNVEV (reference sequence). The CDR3 runs 13 residues. After removal of 6 bases from V and 4 bases from J, the junction contained 5 bases not matched to a gene. The CDR3 sequence is CASRKGGGTEAFF. Written as DNA, the CDR3 is TGTGCCAGCAGGAAAGGGGGCGGCACTGAAGCTTTCTTT.

The chain couples TRBV28 to TRBJ2-1, with 16 bases matching TRBD2. The CDR3 covers 15 residues. The germline gives CDR1 MDHEN, CDR2 SYDVKM. Trimming cost V 7 bases and J 10 bases; bases outside gene matches: 7. The CDR3 sequence is CASNKGLAGGGEQFF. The DNA for the CDR3 is TGTGCCAGCAACAAGGGACTAGCGGGAGGGGGGGAGCAGTTCTTC.

This clonotype was recorded many times. This sequence joins TRBV29-1 and TRBJ1-2; D unclear. The CDR3 runs 13 residues. Trimming shortened V by 6 bases and J by 3 bases, and 14 bases separated the two germline ends. The germline gives CDR1 SQVTM, CDR2 ANQGSEA. As DNA, the CDR3 is TGCAGCGTCGCCGACGGCCTCTACTATGGCTACACCTTC. Amino acid sequence: CSVADGLYYGYTF.

The genes are TRBV12-3 or TRBV12-4 and TRBJ1-1; TRBD1 matches at 10 bases. V lost 3 bases and J lost 5; bases outside the gene matches: 6. The CDR3 runs to 15 residues. The CDR3 loop reads CASSFLGQGETEAFF. The CDR3 DNA sequence: TGTGCCAGCAGTTTTCTAGGACAGGGGGAGACTGAAGCTTTCTTT.